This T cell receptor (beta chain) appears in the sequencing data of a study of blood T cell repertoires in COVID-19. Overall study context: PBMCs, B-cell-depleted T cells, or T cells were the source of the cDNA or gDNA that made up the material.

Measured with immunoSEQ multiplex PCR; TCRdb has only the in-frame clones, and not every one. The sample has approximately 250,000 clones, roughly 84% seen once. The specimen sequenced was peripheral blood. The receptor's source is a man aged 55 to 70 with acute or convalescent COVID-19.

CDR3 coding DNA: TGTGCCAGAAGCTCACACGTCGCCGGGTACTACGAGCAGTACTTC. Its translation is CARSSHVAGYYEQYF. The rearrangement links TRBV5-3 to TRBJ2-7; D gene unclear. TRBV5-3 is reported as an ORF; its role is uncertain. V dropped 3 bases and J dropped 3 bases, with 16 bases sitting between them. The CDR3 contains 15 residues.